The present TCR beta chain was sequenced within a study of spatial heterogeneity in lung cancer. Study-level points and caveats: Counts of expanded alpha and beta TCRs within tumors tracked the tumor nonsynonymous mutation count.

This clonotype was observed many times. Its cognate antigen is unknown. In a library made to pick up alpha chains, this beta chain is a stray read with a size that means little. Documented time point: sample taken at primary tumor resection. The donor population consisted of roughly 70 patients with untreated, early-stage non-small cell lung cancer. Tumor, nontumor lung or frozen PBMC supplied whole RNA, sequenced without sorting. TCRdb itself ran the 5' RACE reads through MiXCR, one entry per CDR3 protein. Of some 7,800 distinct CDR3 sequences listed, approximately 12% were seen once; the top ten hold approximately 10%. V lost 5 bases and J lost 7; bases outside the gene matches: 10. CDR3 length equals 14 residues. Germline values: CDR1 SGHTA, CDR2 FQGNSA.

Sequencing was performed on lung tumor tissue, taken at surgery. The sequence was obtained from a male donor with early-stage non-small cell lung cancer. The rearrangement links TRBV7-2 to TRBJ1-1; 7 bases are shared with TRBD1. CDR3: CASSRNRGGGEAFF. The DNA for the CDR3 is TGTGCCAGCAGCCGTAACAGGGGAGGCGGTGAAGCTTTCTTT.